These T cell receptor beta chains were read from a single sample in a study of untreated major depressive disorder. The assay was immunoSEQ multiplex PCR, and TCRdb's table has in-frame clones only and misses some. The sample includes 20,000 or so clones, more than 85% seen only once; the top ten take more than 0.55%. The sequenced sample consisted of CD4+ T cells from PBMCs. All receptors derive from a woman aged 40 to 50 with major depressive disorder. Each CDR3 is given with its conserved first and last residue. Each record gives: D gene, J gene, V gene, CDR3 protein, CDR3 DNA. The D gene is left open where the match is weak.

D: TRBD1
J: TRBJ1-6
V: TRBV27
CDR3: CASSPLGQGNSPLHF
DNA: TGTGCCAGCAGTCCACTTGGACAGGGGAATTCACCCCTCCACTTT

D: -
J: TRBJ1-3
V: TRBV5-1
CDR3: CASSLRATGNTIYF
DNA: TGCGCCAGCAGCTTGAGGGCGACTGGAAACACCATATATTTT

D: -
J: TRBJ2-7
V: TRBV6-1
CDR3: CASRREDLGYF
DNA: TGTGCCAGCAGAAGGGAGGACCTAGGGTACTTC

D: TRBD1
J: TRBJ1-1
V: TRBV7-6
CDR3: CASSLGTGMNTEAFF
DNA: TGTGCCAGCAGCTTAGGGACAGGGATGAACACTGAAGCTTTCTTT

D: -
J: TRBJ1-5
V: TRBV29-1
CDR3: CSVEAWDYVRHF
DNA: TGCAGCGTTGAAGCTTGGGACTACGTCCGGCATTTT

D: -
J: TRBJ1-1
V: TRBV18
CDR3: CASSPPRVGNTEAFF
DNA: TGTGCCAGCTCACCCCCCCGGGTGGGGAACACTGAAGCTTTCTTT

D: -
J: TRBJ2-2
V: TRBV11-3
CDR3: CASSFFTDRGGELFF
DNA: TGTGCCAGCAGCTTCTTTACGGACAGAGGCGGGGAGCTGTTTTTT

D: -
J: TRBJ2-3
V: TRBV19
CDR3: CASKGRTTDTQYF
DNA: TGTGCCAGTAAAGGGCGGACCACAGATACGCAGTATTTT

D: -
J: TRBJ1-2
V: TRBV11-3
CDR3: CASSSRIYGYTF
DNA: TGTGCCAGCAGCTCGAGGATATATGGCTACACCTTC

D: TRBD2
J: TRBJ2-7
V: TRBV18
CDR3: CASSPQRAGGPYEQYF
DNA: TGTGCCAGCTCACCACAGAGGGCGGGGGGGCCCTACGAGCAGTACTTC

D: -
J: TRBJ2-7
V: TRBV7-6
CDR3: CASSLPTQGRKDSYEQYF
DNA: TGTGCCAGCAGCTTACCTACACAAGGGCGTAAGGATTCCTACGAGCAGTACTTC

D: TRBD2
J: TRBJ2-3
V: TRBV4-1
CDR3: CASSRTGGSADTQYF
DNA: TGCGCCAGCAGTCGTACGGGAGGGAGCGCAGATACGCAGTATTTT

D: TRBD2
J: TRBJ2-1
V: TRBV4-1
CDR3: CASSWIAGSYNEQFF
DNA: TGCGCCAGCAGCTGGATAGCGGGGTCCTACAATGAGCAGTTCTTC

D: TRBD1
J: TRBJ1-1
V: TRBV2
CDR3: CAGRGQGHTEAFF
DNA: TGTGCTGGGCGGGGACAGGGTCACACTGAAGCTTTCTTT

D: -
J: TRBJ2-7
V: TRBV30
CDR3: CAWSRVSYEQYF
DNA: TGTGCCTGGAGTAGAGTAAGCTACGAGCAGTACTTC

D: -
J: TRBJ2-3
V: TRBV5-1
CDR3: CASSLAGVSTDTQYF
DNA: TGCGCCAGCAGCTTGGCCGGGGTATCCACAGATACGCAGTATTTT

D: -
J: TRBJ1-1
V: TRBV6-5
CDR3: CASSYRQSLEAFF
DNA: TGTGCCAGCAGTTACAGACAGTCGCTTGAAGCTTTCTTT